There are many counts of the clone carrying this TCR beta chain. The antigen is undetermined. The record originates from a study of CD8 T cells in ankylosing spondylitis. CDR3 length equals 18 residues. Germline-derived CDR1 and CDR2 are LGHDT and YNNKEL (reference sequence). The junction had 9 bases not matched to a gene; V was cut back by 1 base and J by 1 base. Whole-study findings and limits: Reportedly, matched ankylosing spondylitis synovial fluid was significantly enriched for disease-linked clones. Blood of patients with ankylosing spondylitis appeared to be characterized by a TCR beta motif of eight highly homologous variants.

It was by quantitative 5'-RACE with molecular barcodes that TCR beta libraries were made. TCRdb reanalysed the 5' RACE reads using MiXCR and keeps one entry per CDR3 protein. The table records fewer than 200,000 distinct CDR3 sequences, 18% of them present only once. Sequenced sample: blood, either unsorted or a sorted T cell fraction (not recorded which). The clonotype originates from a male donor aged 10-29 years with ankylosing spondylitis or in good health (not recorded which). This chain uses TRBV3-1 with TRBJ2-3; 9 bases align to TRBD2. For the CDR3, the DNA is TGTGCCAGCAGCCAAGCCTATGCATGGACTAGCGGCACAGATACGCAGTATTTT. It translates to CASSQAYAWTSGTDTQYF.